This T cell receptor beta chain emerged from a study of blood T cell repertoires in COVID-19 (dated by TCRdb to about 2020). Some background on the complete study: Collaborator samples came from the United States, Italy and Spain and covered acute and convalescent phases of COVID-19. The material from the prospective study consisted of cDNA or gDNA derived from T cells, B-cell-depleted T cells, or PBMCs. A freely available public database, intended as a resource for researchers studying the immune response to SARS-CoV-2, is where the repertoires were released. Sample metadata almost always included a de-identified subject ID, COVID-19 status, age in years and sex. Deeply sampled blood TCRbeta repertoires from subjects exposed to, actively infected with, or recovered from COVID-19 were included in the dataset. The samples were drawn from two sources: the first 160 participants of the ongoing ImmuneRACE study, and over 1,000 subjects contributed by 6 global collaborators. Where HLA class I and class II types were available, the types were taken from metadata supplied by the sample provider, not from assay-based typing.

Summary of the overall study and its limitations: The quantity of clinical and demographic metadata differed by source and by participant and was supplied without curation.

After removal of 7 bases from V and 2 bases from J, the junction retains 11 bases not matched to a gene. Sequences SNHLY (CDR1) and FYNNEI (CDR2) are obtained from the germline V gene. The CDR3 runs 16 amino acids, cysteine and phenylalanine included. Of the read, only the CDR3 DNA is kept; its 48 bases are in frame from base 1. The collaborating institutions used their own protocols to collect whole blood in K2EDTA tubes. Collaborator samples were shipped for TCRbeta analysis as frozen whole blood, isolated PBMCs, or DNA extracted from either sample type. On this clone: It lacks a known antigen. Per-nucleotide qualities are absent, and no much larger clonotype sits a single base away.

TCRbeta CDR3 regions were amplified from genomic DNA by means of the immunoSEQ Assay, a bias-controlled multiplex PCR. From the authors' description of their analysis: Nucleated cell counts per sample were estimated from amplification of reference gene primers within the assay. To quantify the absolute abundance of each unique TCRbeta CDR3 rearrangement, sequence reads were collapsed and filtered. For each sample, productive Simpson clonality was calculated as the square root of Simpson's diversity index across productive rearrangements. The table was pulled from immuneACCESS by TCRdb, which kept in-frame rearrangements only. Such tables lose some clones; where checked, under half of the loss comes from unresolved V genes, and the rest has no known cause. V, J and clone size derive from that table, while D and trimming were established from the DNA sequence. The sample yields around 210,000 clones; roughly 75% were counted once. The ten biggest clones cover around 5.8% of the sample.

This clonotype was obtained from a woman between 70 and 85 years old with acute or convalescent COVID-19. This chain is built from TRBV2 and TRBJ2-5, and TRBD2 matches 9 of the central bases. The specimen was peripheral blood. The base sequence is TGTGCCAGCAAGAGGGGAGTAGCGGGAGATCAAGAGACCCAGTACTTC. This codes for CASKRGVAGDQETQYF.